What follows are 20 T cell receptor beta chains derived from one specimen sequenced in a study of CD8+ T cells in alopecia areata (dated by TCRdb to 2016 to 2018). The library was prepared using the immunoSEQ multiplex PCR assay. RNA was extracted from all samples and reverse transcribed into cDNA, which served as template for TCR sequencing. Imported from immuneACCESS, the table was reduced by TCRdb to in-frame sequences with V and J called. These copies leave out some clones; in studies compared against another copy, an unresolved V gene accounts for under half, and the cause of the remainder is not known. The sample profile shows around 150,000 clones; less than 75% of them were found once. The ten largest clones capture 36% of the sample. Sequenced material: CD8+ T cells sorted from blood. The receptors come from a human donor in good health.

The chain has TRBV13 and TRBJ2-7, with 11 positions matching TRBD2. There are 15 residues in the CDR3. After removal of 5 bases from V and 3 bases from J, the junction contained 6 bases not matched to a gene. Germline CDR1 PRHDT, CDR2 FYEKMQ (reference sequence). Written as DNA, the CDR3 is TGTGCCAGCAGCCAGGGGACTAGCGGTTACTACGAGCAGTACTTC. It encodes CASSQGTSGYYEQYF.

A few counts support this clone. The V and J genes are TRBV7-9 and TRBJ2-1; 8 nucleotides agree with TRBD2. CDR1 and CDR2 from the germline V gene are SEHNR and FQNEAQ (reference sequence). The CDR3 length is 17 residues. V lost 5 bases and J lost 6; bases outside the gene matches: 15. CDR3 loop: CASSIPSGSGDRNEQFF. The CDR3 region has the DNA TGTGCCAGCAGCATCCCGAGTGGTAGCGGGGACCGCAATGAGCAGTTCTTC.

This chain joins TRBV30 and TRBJ2-1; 9 bases are shared with TRBD2. Per germline, CDR1 GTSNPN and CDR2 SVGIG (reference sequence). V shed 3 bases and J 4 bases; nucleotides not matched to a gene: 13. The CDR3 covers 17 residues. CDR3 bases: TGTGCCTGGAGGACCGCGTCTACGACTAGCGGTTACAATGAGCAGTTCTTC. This codes for CAWRTASTTSGYNEQFF.

V gene TRBV7-8 combines with J gene TRBJ1-5, with 8 bases fitting TRBD1. The CDR3 is 14 amino acids. Per the germline V gene, CDR1 is SGHVS and CDR2 is FQNEAQ. Trimming removed 8 bases from V and 2 bases from J; junction bases left unmatched: 5. This CDR3 reads CASQPDRGNQPQHF. The DNA for the CDR3 is TGTGCCAGCCAGCCGGACAGGGGCAATCAGCCCCAGCATTTT.

The V call is TRBV7-9, the J call TRBJ2-3; 7 bases agree with TRBD1. The CDR3 totals 14 residues. Losses at the gene ends were 5 bases for V and 3 bases for J; bases not matched to a gene: 5. CDR1 is SEHNR, CDR2 FQNEAQ, per germline (reference sequence). CDR3 in amino acids: CASSPRQGTDTQYF. In nucleotides, the CDR3 is TGTGCCAGCAGCCCGAGACAGGGAACAGATACGCAGTATTTT. Full variable domain (remainder filled in from reference TRBV7-9 and TRBJ2-3): DTGVSQNPRHKITKRGQNVTFRCDPISEHNRLYWYRQTLGQGPEFLTYFQNEAQLEKSRLLSDRFSAERPKGSFSTLEIQRTEQGDSAMYLCASSPRQGTDTQYFGPGTRLTVL.

The chain carries TRBV13 and TRBJ1-1; D is undetermined. The CDR3 has 13 amino acids. Germline V CDR1 and CDR2: PRHDT, FYEKMQ (reference sequence). V was clipped by 5 bases and J by 4 bases, with 11 bases between them. CDR3 bases: TGTGCCAGCAGCCCTGGCGGGTCCACTGAAGCTTTCTTT. Amino acids: CASSPGGSTEAFF.

This chain joins TRBV27 and TRBJ1-1; no firm D call. The CDR3 contains 13 residues. CDR1 and CDR2 (germline): MNHEY, SMNVEV (reference sequence). V gave up 1 base and J gave up 7 bases, with 10 bases separating them. CDR3: CASSLWKGGEAFF. The CDR3, as DNA: TGTGCCAGCAGTTTATGGAAAGGCGGTGAAGCTTTCTTT.

The V and J genes are TRBV27 and TRBJ2-1; a possible D gene is TRBD2 (6 bases). The CDR3 is 12 residues long. Germline V gives CDR1 MNHEY, CDR2 SMNVEV (reference sequence). Trimming cost V 3 bases and J 7 bases, with 7 bases left between them. The CDR3 DNA sequence: TGTGCCAGCAGTTTCGGGGGAAATGAGCAGTTCTTC. Its protein is CASSFGGNEQFF.

The chain recombines TRBV11-2 with TRBJ1-5; 7 bases are shared with TRBD1. The CDR3 consists of 16 residues. V was pared by 5 bases and J by 3 bases, with 10 bases of the junction left unmatched. Germline-derived CDR1 and CDR2 are SGHAT and FQNNGV. The CDR3 spells CASSLGTDPYNQPQHF. As DNA, the CDR3 is TGTGCCAGCAGCCTGGGGACAGATCCTTACAATCAGCCCCAGCATTTT.

This clone was seen a few times. The chain uses TRBV4-1 and TRBJ1-2, with 8 bases that match TRBD1. V dropped 4 bases and J dropped 4; count of bases not matched to a gene: 11. CDR3 length: 16 residues. Per germline, CDR1 MGHRA and CDR2 YSYEKL. In DNA, the CDR3 is TGCGCCAGCAGCCTGAGTCAGGGGGCGCGAAGCTATGGCTACACCTTC. This codes for CASSLSQGARSYGYTF.

For the CDR3, the DNA is TGTGCCAGCCCTGCTCCCAATGAGCAGTTCTTC. It translates to CASPAPNEQFF. This rearrangement joins TRBV2 to TRBJ2-1, with D hard to call. CDR3 length equals 11 residues. Trimming removed 8 bases from V and 6 bases from J, with 8 bases in between. CDR1 and CDR2 (germline): SNHLY, FYNNEI.

The genes are TRBV5-1 and TRBJ1-1; D call uncertain. The CDR3 has 14 amino acids. CDR1 SGHRS and CDR2 YFSETQ come from the germline V gene. V lost 0 bases, J lost 1 base, and 7 bases lay in between. This CDR3 reads CASSLDAWNTEAFF. The CDR3 DNA reads as TGCGCCAGCAGCTTGGACGCTTGGAACACTGAAGCTTTCTTT.

The J gene is TRBJ2-1, the V gene TRBV29-1; D is possibly TRBD2 (7 bases). V was trimmed by 4 bases and J by 6 bases, leaving 22 bases between them. CDR1 is SQVTM and CDR2 is ANQGSEA in the germline V gene. This CDR3 contains 16 residues. CDR3 sequence: CSVGGGRESTFNEQFF. The CDR3 DNA reads as TGCAGCGTTGGTGGGGGGCGGGAGTCAACTTTCAATGAGCAGTTCTTC.

This clone came up a few times. The rearrangement links TRBV29-1 to TRBJ2-1; no clear D gene. CDR3 length equals 13 residues. Germline values: CDR1 SQVTM, CDR2 ANQGSEA. V was shortened by 6 bases and J by 4 bases, with 13 bases between the two germline ends. CDR3 DNA: TGCAGCGTCACCGGCGGAGCGTACAATGAGCAGTTCTTC. It is translated as CSVTGGAYNEQFF.

This clone was seen more than once but under ten times. This rearrangement joins TRBV29-1 to TRBJ2-7; D gene unclear. From germline, CDR1 is SQVTM and CDR2 ANQGSEA. The CDR3 covers 12 residues. V was cut by 6 bases and J by 7 bases, with 16 bases left in between. CDR3 nucleotide sequence: TGCAGCGTCCCAGACACCGTCGGTGAGCAGTACTTC. Translated: CSVPDTVGEQYF.

The chain recombines TRBV5-4 with TRBJ2-5; TRBD2 matches 12 bases. CDR1 is SGHNT, CDR2 YYREEE, per germline (reference sequence). The CDR3 sequence is 18 residues long. V was clipped by 7 bases and J by 3 bases; unmatched bases: 16. In DNA, the CDR3 is TGTGCCAGCGAAGCTTCCCTAGCGGGAGGGCCTAGTGAAGAGACCCAGTACTTC. Protein product: CASEASLAGGPSEETQYF. Together with reference TRBV5-4 and TRBJ2-5, the CDR3 gives the full variable domain: ETGVTQSPTHLIKTRGQQVTLRCSSQSGHNTVSWYQQALGQGPQFIFQYYREEENGRGNFPPRFSGLQFPNYSSELNVNALELDDSALYLCASEASLAGGPSEETQYFGPGTRLLVL.

The CDR3 DNA reads as TGTGCCAGCTCACCACAAAGGACAGCGAACACCGGGGAGCTGTTTTTT. Protein sequence: CASSPQRTANTGELFF. The rearrangement uses TRBV18 and TRBJ2-2, with TRBD1 as a possible D gene (6 bases). V was cut by 1 base and J by 0 bases, with 9 bases left in between. CDR3 length: 16 residues. Germline V gives CDR1 KGHSH, CDR2 LQKENI.

The chain employs TRBV4-1 and TRBJ2-1, with 9 positions matching TRBD2. V lost 6 bases and J lost 0; bases outside the gene matches: 9. Germline V gene data show CDR1 as MGHRA and CDR2 as YSYEKL. CDR3 size: 17 residues. CDR3 bases: TGCGCCAGCAGTGGGCTAGCGGGAACGAACTCCTACAATGAGCAGTTCTTC. This sequence encodes CASSGLAGTNSYNEQFF.

The chain joins TRBV4-1 to TRBJ2-1; 7 bases align to TRBD1. Germline V gene lookup returns CDR1 MGHRA and CDR2 YSYEKL. The V gene end was trimmed by 4 bases and the J gene end by 2 bases; junction bases not matched to a gene: 5. This CDR3 is 15 amino acids long. This CDR3 is CASSLRQGPYNEQFF. In nucleotides, the CDR3 is TGCGCCAGCAGCCTCAGACAGGGCCCCTACAATGAGCAGTTCTTC.

This clone appeared a few times. The CDR3 spells CASSEDWLNTEAFF. CDR3 in DNA: TGTGCCAGCAGTGAAGATTGGCTGAACACTGAAGCTTTCTTT. V is TRBV6-1 and J is TRBJ1-1; D is unresolved. Germline CDR1 is MNHNS and CDR2 is SASEGT. The CDR3 has 14 residues. V lost 1 base and J lost 0, with 6 bases in between.